These T cell receptor beta chains were read from a single sample in a study of CD8 T cells in ankylosing spondylitis. Each CDR3 protein gets one entry after TCRdb re-called the 5' RACE reads with MiXCR. The table shows about 140,000 distinct CDR3 sequences, with about 8% occurring only once. The sample taken for sequencing was synovial fluid, either unsorted or a sorted T cell fraction (not recorded which). The source is a male donor with ankylosing spondylitis. Both conserved end residues are part of each CDR3. D genes are given only for firm matches. For some rows the clone size is stated as once, few or many, or as a class when expanded; others skip it.

d_call	j_call	clone_size	v_call	cdr3_aa	cdr3_nt
TRBD2	TRBJ2-5	.	TRBV4-3	CASSSTSGEETQYF	TGCGCCAGCAGCTCCACTAGCGGGGAAGAGACCCAGTACTTC
.	TRBJ2-6	.	TRBV5-1	CASNREGSGANVLTF	TGCGCCAGCAATCGGGAAGGCTCTGGGGCCAACGTCCTGACTTTC
.	TRBJ1-5	few	TRBV18	CASSQSHRNQPQHF	TGTGCCAGCTCACAGTCCCACAGGAATCAGCCCCAGCATTTT
.	TRBJ1-1	once	TRBV4-2	CAISPGLAGPAEAFF	TGTGCCATCAGCCCCGGGCTGGCAGGTCCCGCTGAAGCTTTCTTT
.	TRBJ2-4	many	TRBV20-1	CSARDFGTNIQYF	TGCAGTGCTAGGGACTTCGGTACCAACATTCAGTACTTC
.	TRBJ1-6	few	TRBV2	CASSDSPSSPLHF	TGTGCCAGCAGTGACAGCCCCAGTTCACCCCTCCACTTT
.	TRBJ1-1	many	TRBV6-2/TRBV6-3	CASSDAGPTEAFF	TGTGCCAGCAGTGACGCCGGGCCCACTGAAGCTTTCTTT
TRBD1	TRBJ2-7	few	TRBV20-1	CSAHPGNRGNEQYF	TGCAGTGCCCACCCAGGGAACAGGGGAAACGAGCAGTACTTC
.	TRBJ2-1	many	TRBV24-1	CATSDRHGDEQFF	TGTGCCACCAGTGACCGCCACGGAGATGAGCAGTTCTTC
.	TRBJ1-1	few	TRBV18	CASSPQGSNTEAFF	TGTGCCAGCTCACCTCAGGGCTCGAACACTGAAGCTTTCTTT
.	TRBJ1-3	many	TRBV5-1	CASSIGTALGGNTIYF	TGCGCCAGCAGCATCGGGACCGCCCTAGGTGGAAACACCATATATTTT
TRBD1	TRBJ2-7	.	TRBV28	CASSRNPGQGWAYEQYF	TGTGCCAGCAGCCGAAACCCCGGACAGGGGTGGGCGTACGAGCAGTACTTC
.	TRBJ2-1	many	TRBV18	CASSPQGRDEQFF	TGTGCCAGCTCACCTCAGGGGAGGGATGAGCAGTTCTTC
.	TRBJ2-7	many	TRBV5-1	CASSLEPGASSYEQYF	TGCGCCAGCAGCTTGGAACCAGGCGCTAGCTCCTACGAGCAGTACTTC
.	TRBJ2-7	many	TRBV7-9	CASSRGSYEQYF	TGTGCCAGCAGCCGGGGCTCCTACGAGCAGTACTTC
.	TRBJ1-1	.	TRBV7-2	CASSVYTEAFF	TGTGCCAGCAGCGTTTACACTGAAGCTTTCTTT
.	TRBJ2-1	many	TRBV11-3	CASSLTSWDEQFF	TGTGCCAGCAGCTTAACTAGCTGGGATGAGCAGTTCTTC
TRBD1	TRBJ1-4	many	TRBV7-2	CASSLGTGNYLLFF	TGTGCCAGCAGCTTGGGGACAGGGAATTATTTACTGTTTTTT
.	TRBJ2-5	many	TRBV27	CASTRSGRETQYF	TGTGCCAGCACCCGGTCAGGGCGGGAGACCCAGTACTTC
.	TRBJ1-4	few	TRBV5-1	CASSYQYTNEKLFF	TGCGCCAGCAGCTACCAGTACACTAATGAAAAACTGTTTTTT
.	TRBJ2-7	many	TRBV15	CATSRDISVGGGEEQYF	TGTGCCACCAGCAGAGACATAAGCGTCGGGGGAGGAGAAGAGCAGTACTTC
TRBD1	TRBJ2-3	few	TRBV5-1	CASSVVGQVTDTQYF	TGCGCCAGCAGCGTAGTGGGACAGGTCACAGATACGCAGTATTTT
TRBD1	TRBJ1-2	many	TRBV10-3	CAIREGQGNGYTF	TGTGCCATCAGGGAGGGACAGGGGAATGGCTACACCTTC
.	TRBJ1-4	.	TRBV20-1	CSAGLSAWEKLFF	TGCAGTGCCGGGCTGTCTGCTTGGGAAAAACTGTTTTTT
.	TRBJ2-7	.	TRBV25-1	CASSESQGGSYEQYF	TGTGCCAGCAGTGAATCTCAAGGGGGGTCCTACGAGCAGTACTTC
.	TRBJ2-7	many	TRBV6-1	CASRAGAYTYEQYF	TGTGCCAGTCGAGCTGGGGCGTATACCTACGAGCAGTACTTC
TRBD1	TRBJ1-4	.	TRBV30	CAWSVPGQGAEKLFF	TGTGCCTGGAGTGTACCGGGACAGGGGGCTGAAAAACTGTTTTTT
.	TRBJ2-3	.	TRBV19	CASRPTGGTDTQYF	TGTGCCAGTAGGCCGACAGGCGGGACAGATACGCAGTATTTT